The 20 T cell receptor beta chains in this list originate from one sample, sequenced in a study of shared clonotypes between healthy human individuals. TCRdb's copy holds only in-frame clones and misses some; the assay was immunoSEQ multiplex PCR. This table has millions of clones, about 92% appearing once. Sequences were obtained from naive CD4+ T cells sorted from blood. Subset denoted: CD45RA+ positively selected. The source is a man between 18 and 35 years old in good health.

V gene TRBV5-1 combines with J gene TRBJ2-7, with TRBD1 identical over 8 bases. V lost 5 bases to trimming and J lost 0 bases; unmatched junction nucleotides: 7. The CDR3 loop spans 15 amino acids. Germline lookup yields CDR1 SGHRS and CDR2 YFSETQ. CDR3 sequence: CASRPDRASSYEQYF. CDR3 bases: TGCGCCAGCAGACCGGACAGGGCCTCCTCCTACGAGCAGTACTTC.

V is TRBV6-4 and J is TRBJ2-2, with TRBD2 matching over 11 bases. The CDR3 is 15 amino acids. V gave up 6 bases and J gave up 6 bases; unmatched junction bases: 6. Germline V gene sequence: CDR1 MRHNA, CDR2 SNTAGT. This CDR3 reads CASSALAGVSGELFF. The CDR3 coding sequence is TGTGCCAGCAGCGCACTAGCGGGAGTATCCGGGGAGCTGTTTTTT.

The chain uses TRBV10-3 and TRBJ1-5, with D unclear. V gave up 4 bases and J gave up 6 bases, with 13 bases separating them. This CDR3 region has 14 residues. The germline V gene has CDR1 ENHRY and CDR2 SYGVKD. Written as DNA, the CDR3 is TGTGCCATCAGTGTGGGAGTCGCGGGTCAGCCCCAGCATTTT. Protein sequence: CAISVGVAGQPQHF.

V is TRBV25-1 and J is TRBJ2-5; 12 bases are a match to TRBD2. J was trimmed by 4 bases and V by 5 bases; bases with no gene match: 11. The CDR3 runs to 17 residues. In germline, CDR1 is MGHDK, CDR2 SYGVNS. The CDR3 region is CASSPLAGGPLGETQYF. DNA for the CDR3: TGTGCCAGCAGTCCGCTAGCGGGGGGGCCTCTGGGAGAGACCCAGTACTTC.

This clone was counted a few times. The sample has other DNA sequences that encode this CDR3 too. The genes are TRBV30 and TRBJ1-1; tentatively, D is TRBD1 (6 bases). Germline V lookup: CDR1 GTSNPN, CDR2 SVGIG (reference sequence). The CDR3 runs to 13 residues. V lost 0 bases, J lost 4 bases, and 9 bases lay in between. The CDR3 nucleotides are TGTGCCTGGAGTGTACAGGGACCCACTGAAGCTTTCTTT. It specifies CAWSVQGPTEAFF.

The chain uses TRBV29-1 and TRBJ1-4; weak D call: TRBD1 (5 bases). From germline, CDR1 is SQVTM and CDR2 ANQGSEA. The CDR3 runs 16 residues. V shed 5 bases and J shed 2 bases, with 18 bases lying between them. In DNA form, the CDR3 reads TGCAGCGTTTTTGTTGGGACGGGACGGACTAATGAAAAACTGTTTTTT. This sequence encodes CSVFVGTGRTNEKLFF.

The gene calls are TRBV6-5 and TRBJ2-5; perhaps TRBD2 as D (7 bases). Germline CDR1 reads MNHEY; CDR2 reads SVGAGI. V gave up 6 bases and J gave up 2 bases, with 16 bases separating them. The CDR3 runs 15 residues. The CDR3 nucleotides are TGTGCCAGCAGGACCCGTAGGGGGGGACAAGAGACCCAGTACTTC. Protein sequence: CASRTRRGGQETQYF.

The chain has TRBV19 and TRBJ2-7; 9 nucleotides line up with TRBD1. The germline CDR1 and CDR2 sequences are LNHDA and SQIVND (reference sequence). The CDR3 spans 14 residues. Trimming cost V 5 bases and J 3 bases; bases outside gene matches: 5. The CDR3 is CASSSGTGFYEQYF. The CDR3 DNA sequence: TGTGCCAGTAGTTCCGGGACAGGGTTCTACGAGCAGTACTTC.

The rearrangement uses TRBV7-9 and TRBJ2-7; possibly TRBD2 for D (5 bases). This CDR3 comprises 15 residues. With 2 bases removed from V and 5 bases from J, the gap between germline ends came to 16 bases. Germline CDR1 is SEHNR and CDR2 is FQNEAQ (reference sequence). The CDR3 sequence: CASSLSLALYHEQYF. CDR3 sequence (DNA): TGTGCCAGCAGCTTAAGCCTAGCTCTATACCACGAGCAGTACTTC.

The chain combines TRBV6-1 with TRBJ2-7; either TRBD1 or TRBD2 may supply D (5 bases each). This CDR3 comprises 14 residues. Germline V gene sequence: CDR1 MNHNS, CDR2 SASEGT. V was cut by 4 bases and J by 2 bases, with 12 bases left in between. Here the CDR3 reads CASSVPGTTYEQYF. CDR3 nucleotides: TGTGCCAGCAGTGTCCCGGGGACCACCTACGAGCAGTACTTC.

The chain employs TRBV27 and TRBJ2-6, with TRBD1 as a possible D gene (5 bases). The ends were cut back, 0 bases at V and 3 bases at J, with 9 bases in the middle. The CDR3 spans 16 residues. Germline-derived CDR1 and CDR2 are MNHEY and SMNVEV (reference sequence). The CDR3 protein is CASSLSGDSGANVLTF. The CDR3 DNA follows: TGTGCCAGCAGTTTATCAGGGGATAGTGGGGCCAACGTCCTGACTTTC.

The rearrangement joins TRBV9 to TRBJ2-5; D tentatively reads TRBD1 or TRBD2 (6 bases each). This CDR3 is built from 15 residues. Trimming pared 4 bases from V and 2 bases from J, leaving 15 bases between. CDR1 is SGDLS, CDR2 YYNGEE, per germline. In DNA form, the CDR3 reads TGTGCCAGCAGCCCCCAGGGGCGGGGACAAGAGACCCAGTACTTC. This gives the protein CASSPQGRGQETQYF. The complete variable domain, with remaining parts taken from reference TRBV9 and TRBJ2-5, reads DSGVTQTPKHLITATGQRVTLRCSPRSGDLSVYWYQQSLDQGLQFLIQYYNGEERAKGNILERFSAQQFPDLHSELNLSSLELGDSALYFCASSPQGRGQETQYFGPGTRLLVL.

A remark on this clone: The same CDR3 arises from other DNA sequences in this sample as well. The J gene is TRBJ1-5, the V gene TRBV5-4; D uncertain. The V gene lost 0 bases and the J gene lost 5 bases, with 6 bases spanning the gap. Looked up from germline, CDR1 is SGHNT and CDR2 is YYREEE (reference sequence). The CDR3 spans 13 residues. CDR3 loop: CASSLAGDQPQHF. The CDR3 nucleotides are TGTGCCAGCAGCTTGGCAGGAGATCAGCCCCAGCATTTT.

The gene calls are TRBV5-1 and TRBJ2-3; 8 bases map to TRBD2. J gave up 0 bases and V 6 bases, and 15 bases lay outside the gene matches. Per the germline V gene, CDR1 is SGHRS and CDR2 is YFSETQ. The CDR3 sequence is 18 residues long. CDR3 loop: CASTPGVAGSTSTDTQYF. DNA of the CDR3: TGCGCCAGCACACCGGGGGTAGCGGGGTCAACTAGCACAGATACGCAGTATTTT.

J is TRBJ2-1 and V is TRBV6-1; 7 bases align to TRBD1. The germline V gene has CDR1 MNHNS and CDR2 SASEGT. This CDR3 region has 14 residues. The ends lost 6 bases at V and 7 bases at J; junction bases unmatched: 9. The CDR3 sequence is CASRPLGGGNEQFF. The CDR3 DNA reads TGTGCCAGCAGGCCCTTAGGGGGCGGGAATGAGCAGTTCTTC.

J is TRBJ2-5 and V is TRBV5-5; 8 bases fit TRBD2. Germline V gene lookup returns CDR1 SGHKS and CDR2 YYEKEE (reference sequence). This CDR3 region has 16 residues. The J segment lost 4 bases and the V segment lost 1 base, leaving 9 bases of the junction unmatched. DNA for the CDR3: TGTGCCAGCAGCTTGTGGACGGGAGGGCCGGGAGAGACCCAGTACTTC. Encoded protein: CASSLWTGGPGETQYF.

The rearrangement uses TRBV19 and TRBJ2-7; 12 bases agree with TRBD2. From germline, CDR1 is LNHDA and CDR2 SQIVND (reference sequence). Losses at the gene ends were 10 bases for V and 4 bases for J; bases not matched to a gene: 8. This CDR3 region has 14 residues. In nucleotides, the CDR3 is TGTGCCACCTCGACTAGCGGGGGAACATACGAGCAGTACTTC. Amino acid sequence: CATSTSGGTYEQYF.

The chain uses TRBV29-1 and TRBJ1-2; D not resolved. CDR1 SQVTM and CDR2 ANQGSEA come from the germline V gene. V lost 4 bases to trimming and J lost 3 bases, with 15 bases between them. The CDR3 consists of 14 residues. The CDR3 nucleotides are TGCAGCGTTGTAGGGAGAGGGTTCGACTATGGCTACACCTTC. It encodes CSVVGRGFDYGYTF.

The chain recombines TRBV6-5 with TRBJ1-5, with TRBD1 as a possible D gene (5 bases). CDR3 length: 15 residues. Between the trimmed V and J ends, which lost 9 bases and 0 bases, there was a span of 15 bases. Germline V gene lookup returns CDR1 MNHEY and CDR2 SVGAGI. DNA for the CDR3: TGTGCCAGGGACTCGAGGACAAATAGCAATCAGCCCCAGCATTTT. Amino acid sequence: CARDSRTNSNQPQHF.

In its sample, this clone was seen once. The chain joins TRBV6-5 to TRBJ1-1; D is perhaps TRBD1 (5 bases). CDR3 length equals 15 residues. V lost 4 bases and J lost 0, with 12 bases in between. In germline, CDR1 is MNHEY, CDR2 SVGAGI. CDR3 amino acids: CASSWQGGMNTEAFF. CDR3 bases: TGTGCCAGCAGTTGGCAGGGAGGCATGAACACTGAAGCTTTCTTT.